One sample yielded the 23 T cell receptor beta chains listed below, sequenced in a study of vaccination effects on CD4 cells after COVID-19. Only in-frame clones appear in the TCRdb table, and some are missing; sequencing was by immunoSEQ multiplex PCR. The sample records fewer than 90,000 clones, about 69% being singletons. No antigen has been assigned to these receptors. Prior to sequencing, the ViraFEST assay stimulated PBMC with viral peptide pools, which expanded the antigen-specific CD4+ T cells. Subsequent to a culture period of under twelve days, CD4+ T cells were isolated. This individual contracted SARS-CoV-2 between March and December 2020, as verified by PCR. The input for sequencing was CD4+ T cells from PBMCs cultured with HIV peptides, taken before COVID-19 vaccination. The subset denotes: HIV-1 Nef peptide pool negative control/reference culture. These receptors all come from a human donor who had a prior SARS-CoV-2 infection.

The rearrangement uses TRBV6-2 or TRBV6-3 and TRBJ2-2; the match to TRBD1 covers 7 bases. Germline V gene lookup returns CDR1 MNHEY and CDR2 SVGEGT. V lost 2 bases and J lost 6; bases outside the gene matches: 0. This CDR3 has 13 residues. CDR3 coding DNA: TGTGCCAGCAGTTACAGGGGGCCCGGGGAGCTGTTTTTT. This codes for CASSYRGPGELFF.

V gene TRBV6-2 or TRBV6-3 combines with J gene TRBJ1-3; D unclear. Trimming left V 0 bases short and J 2 bases short, with 14 bases between. CDR3 size: 17 residues. Germline assignment: CDR1 MNHEY and CDR2 SVGEGT. The CDR3 reads CASSYSRALVPGNTIYF. The CDR3 nucleotides read TGTGCCAGCAGTTACTCGAGAGCGTTGGTCCCTGGAAACACCATATATTTT.

The CDR3 here is CASSLAGTVIYGELFF. CDR3 sequence (DNA): TGCGCCAGCAGCTTGGCGGGGACAGTCATCTACGGGGAGCTGTTTTTT. This chain connects TRBV5-1 to TRBJ2-2; 7 bases agree with TRBD1. The trim removed 0 bases at V and 7 bases at J, leaving 9 bases unmatched. CDR1 is SGHRS and CDR2 is YFSETQ in the germline V gene. The CDR3 totals 16 residues.

The rearrangement links TRBV6-1 to TRBJ2-7; D is ambiguous. With 3 bases removed from V and 5 bases from J, the gap between germline ends came to 8 bases. Looked up from germline, CDR1 is MNHNS and CDR2 is SASEGT. This CDR3 is built from 12 residues. CDR3 nucleotides: TGTGCCAGCAGTGACCTACGCGACGAGCAGTACTTC. It codes for CASSDLRDEQYF.

V gene TRBV2 combines with J gene TRBJ1-2, with D tentatively TRBD1 (5 bases). Trimming removed 7 bases from V and 4 bases from J, with 16 bases in between. Germline assignment: CDR1 SNHLY and CDR2 FYNNEI. The CDR3 sequence is 14 residues long. CDR3 sequence reads: CASILTDNSYGYTF. CDR3 in DNA: TGTGCCAGCATTTTGACAGACAATTCCTATGGCTACACCTTC.

This clone was found a few times. The chain recombines TRBV5-5 with TRBJ2-3; D unresolved. Trimming removed 1 base from V and 5 bases from J, with 14 bases in between. Germline CDR1 SGHKS, CDR2 YYEKEE (reference sequence). This CDR3 has 15 residues. The CDR3 reads CASSLRVLGGDTQYF. The CDR3 nucleotides are TGTGCCAGCAGCTTGCGGGTTTTGGGTGGAGATACGCAGTATTTT. The whole variable domain, remainder taken from reference TRBV5-5 and TRBJ2-3, is DAGVTQSPTHLIKTRGQQVTLRCSPISGHKSVSWYQQVLGQGPQFIFQYYEKEERGRGNFPDRFSARQFPNYSSELNVNALLLGDSALYLCASSLRVLGGDTQYFGPGTRLTVL.

This chain joins TRBV9 and TRBJ2-3, with a possible D match to TRBD2 (6 bases). Germline loops: CDR1 SGDLS, CDR2 YYNGEE. The CDR3 is 17 residues long. V was shortened by 0 bases and J by 5 bases, with 19 bases between the two germline ends. This CDR3 reads CASSVGPPSAGRDTQYF. Written as DNA, the CDR3 is TGTGCCAGCAGCGTAGGCCCCCCCTCGGCGGGGCGAGATACGCAGTATTTT.

The chain combines TRBV7-2 with TRBJ2-3; perhaps TRBD2 as D (5 bases). This CDR3 has 14 residues. Germline loops: CDR1 SGHTA, CDR2 FQGNSA. The V end was cut by 1 base, the J end by 2 bases, with 7 bases between. The CDR3 nucleotides read TGTGCCAGCAGCTTAGACGGGAACACAGATACGCAGTATTTT. Its translation is CASSLDGNTDTQYF.

The chain has TRBV3-1 (or the pseudogene TRBV3-2) and TRBJ1-5; no definite D call. The length of the CDR3 is 13 residues. V was trimmed by 2 bases and J by 9 bases, leaving 11 bases between them. Germline CDR1 LGHDT, CDR2 YNNKEL (reference sequence). CDR3 loop: CASSQYPRAPQHF. For the CDR3, the DNA is TGTGCCAGCAGCCAATACCCTAGGGCGCCCCAGCATTTT.

The chain joins TRBV10-3 to TRBJ1-2; 9 bases map to TRBD1. The CDR3 extends over 13 amino acids. Germline CDR1 reads ENHRY; CDR2 reads SYGVKD. V shed 5 bases and J 6 bases; nucleotides not matched to a gene: 4. CDR3 in amino acids: CAISRQGVDGYTF. CDR3 DNA: TGTGCCATCAGTAGACAGGGGGTCGATGGCTACACCTTC.

Details on this clone: Sequence at one end of the junction differs from germline and may be a read error. V and J are TRBV11-2 and TRBJ1-4, with D perhaps TRBD1 (5 bases). The CDR3 runs to 12 residues. Germline CDR1 is SGHAT and CDR2 is FQNNGV. This CDR3 is CASSLNNRGKDF. CDR3 sequence (DNA): TGTGCCAGCAGCTTAAATAACCGGGGGAAGGATTTT.

This chain uses TRBV6-5 with TRBJ1-4; tentatively, D is TRBD1 (5 bases). V lost 3 bases and J 8 bases, leaving 13 bases between the germline ends. The CDR3 runs 14 residues. The germline V gene has CDR1 MNHEY and CDR2 SVGAGI. CDR3 DNA: TGTGCCAGCAGTTATGGGGGGAGGGAGGAAAAACTGTTTTTT. It is translated as CASSYGGREEKLFF.

This clone appeared once. The rearrangement links TRBV20-1 to TRBJ2-7, with 8 bases identical to TRBD2. V shed 3 bases, J shed 0 bases, and the junction held 4 bases outside the gene matches. Germline V gene data show CDR1 as DFQATT and CDR2 as SNEGSKA (reference sequence). This CDR3 has 14 residues. Here the CDR3 DNA reads TGCAGTGCTAGTACCGGGACTAGCTCCTACGAGCAGTACTTC. Translated: CSASTGTSSYEQYF.

V usage is TRBV19 and J usage is TRBJ1-5; 10 nucleotides align to TRBD1. The CDR3 is 16 amino acids. The ends lost 4 bases at V and 1 base at J; junction bases unmatched: 4. Germline assignment: CDR1 LNHDA and CDR2 SQIVND (reference sequence). This CDR3 is CASSTGTGVSNQPQHF. As DNA, the CDR3 is TGTGCCAGTAGTACTGGGACAGGGGTAAGCAATCAGCCCCAGCATTTT.

V gene TRBV2 combines with J gene TRBJ1-1; D not certain. The CDR3 contains 11 residues. Between the trimmed V and J ends, which lost 2 bases and 5 bases, there was a span of 3 bases. CDR1 SNHLY and CDR2 FYNNEI come from the germline V gene. CDR3 amino acids: CASSEPTEAFF. The CDR3 region has the DNA TGTGCCAGCAGTGAACCGACTGAAGCTTTCTTT. Full variable domain (outside the CDR3, taken from reference TRBV2 and TRBJ1-1): EPEVTQTPSHQVTQMGQEVILRCVPISNHLYFYWYRQILGQKVEFLVSFYNNEISEKSEIFDDQFSVERPDGSNFTLKIRSTKLEDSAMYFCASSEPTEAFFGQGTRLTVV.

The chain combines TRBV7-3 with TRBJ2-1; D is unclear. CDR3 length equals 17 residues. The V gene's germline CDR1 is SGHTA and CDR2 FQGTGA. The germline V and J ends were trimmed by 1 base and 3 bases, with 16 bases remaining between them. CDR3 DNA: TGTGCCAGCAGCTTAAAGTCTTGGGTTGAGCGCTACAATGAGCAGTTCTTC. Residues: CASSLKSWVERYNEQFF.

The rearrangement uses TRBV28 and TRBJ2-7; D possibly corresponds to TRBD2 (6 bases). Germline V lookup: CDR1 MDHEN, CDR2 SYDVKM. The CDR3 sequence is 14 residues long. Trimming removed 7 bases at V and 1 base at J, with 14 bases between. The CDR3 here is CASTNGGVSYEQYF. Here the CDR3 DNA reads TGTGCCAGCACTAACGGCGGGGTGTCCTACGAGCAGTACTTC. The full variable domain, rest sourced from reference TRBV28 and TRBJ2-7, is DVKVTQSSRYLVKRTGEKVFLECVQDMDHENMFWYRQDPGLGLRLIYFSYDVKMKEKGDIPEGYSVSREKKERFSLILESASTNQTSMYLCASTNGGVSYEQYFGPGTRLTVT.

The rearrangement joins TRBV4-2 to TRBJ2-7; 11 bases agree with TRBD1. The length of the CDR3 is 16 residues. CDR1 and CDR2 from the germline V gene are LGHNA and YNFKEQ. With V trimmed by 3 bases and J by 3 bases, 7 bases remained unmatched. CDR3 region: CASSHTTGTGGYEQYF. The CDR3 DNA sequence: TGTGCCAGCAGCCATACCACCGGGACAGGGGGCTACGAGCAGTACTTC.

J is TRBJ2-5 and V is TRBV15; the D is unclear. Trimming cost V 0 bases and J 3 bases, with 5 bases left between them. The CDR3 totals 13 residues. Germline loops: CDR1 LNHNV, CDR2 YYDKDF (reference sequence). The CDR3 DNA is TGTGCCACCAGCAGAGATTTCAAAGAGACCCAGTACTTC. Residues: CATSRDFKETQYF. Based on the CDR3 plus reference TRBV15 and TRBJ2-5, the full variable domain is DAMVIQNPRYQVTQFGKPVTLSCSQTLNHNVMYWYQQKSSQAPKLLFHYYDKDFNNEADTPDNFQSRRPNTSFCFLDIRSPGLGDTAMYLCATSRDFKETQYFGPGTRLLVL.

The chain couples TRBV11-3 to TRBJ2-1; TRBD2 matches at 8 bases. The CDR3 is 16 amino acids. From germline, CDR1 is SGHNT and CDR2 YENEEA. J gave up 5 bases and V 8 bases, and 14 bases lay outside the gene matches. The CDR3: CASSGYGGGMNNEQFF. The CDR3 region has the DNA TGTGCCAGCTCCGGGTACGGCGGGGGGATGAACAATGAGCAGTTCTTC. Using reference TRBV11-3 and TRBJ2-1 for the parts outside the CDR3, the full variable domain is EAGVVQSPRYKIIEKKQPVAFWCNPISGHNTLYWYLQNLGQGPELLIRYENEEAVDDSQLPKDRFSAERLKGVDSTLKIQPAELGDSAVYLCASSGYGGGMNNEQFFGPGTRLTVL.

This clone appeared once. This sequence joins TRBV18 and TRBJ2-5; 8 bases line up with TRBD2. Germline V CDR1 and CDR2: KGHSH, LQKENI. J was trimmed by 5 bases and V by 4 bases; bases with no gene match: 9. CDR3 length equals 15 residues. The CDR3 protein is CASSLRLGGAETQYF. The CDR3 DNA reads TGTGCCAGCTCACTCCGACTCGGGGGGGCCGAGACCCAGTACTTC.

The chain couples TRBV23-1 to TRBJ2-4; 7 nucleotides line up with TRBD1. TRBV23-1 is designated an ORF whose function remains uncertain. The CDR3 covers 13 residues. The V segment lost 10 bases and the J segment 5 bases; nucleotides outside the gene matches: 8. CDR3: CATRRDSENIQYF. DNA for the CDR3: TGCGCCACCCGCCGGGACAGCGAAAACATTCAGTACTTC.

CDR3 nucleotides: TGTGCCAGCACCAGGACAGGGAACTATGGCTACACCTTC. It translates to CASTRTGNYGYTF. The genes are TRBV12-3 or TRBV12-4 and TRBJ1-2; TRBD1 aligns across 8 bases. The CDR3 sequence is 13 residues long. Germline trimming cut 7 bases from V and 2 bases from J; bases unmatched to any gene: 3.